This T cell receptor (beta chain) is drawn from a study of blood T cells in healthy people across ages. Primers used in a second PCR of roughly 7 to 12 cycles were a sample-barcoded 5' primer and a J-beta primer mix. TCRdb reprocessed the 5' RACE reads with MiXCR, giving one entry per CDR3 protein. Among fewer than 1.5 million distinct CDR3 sequences listed, 42% were seen once. This clonotype showed up many times. Its antigen is unidentified. They isolated at least 6 million PBMCs from each sample. This CDR3 has 15 residues. V was shortened by 6 bases and J by 0 bases, with 12 bases between the two germline ends. Per germline, CDR1 MNHEY and CDR2 SVGAGI. Study outcomes and limitations: CMV status of donors was not determined, possibly confounding expanded clonotype changes. Both naive CD4+ cell counts and diversity were greater in long-lived donors than in aged donors.

The sample comprised blood. The receptor's source is a woman aged 18-29 years in good health. J is TRBJ2-1 and V is TRBV6-5; no clear D gene. Here the CDR3 reads CASSSSVGSYNEQFF. In DNA form, the CDR3 reads TGTGCCAGCAGCTCGTCTGTAGGCTCCTACAATGAGCAGTTCTTC.